The T cell receptor (beta chain) under discussion was sequenced for a study of PD-1 blockade in classical Hodgkin lymphoma. V dropped 6 bases and J dropped 9 bases, with 18 bases sitting between them. The CDR3 has 13 amino acids. From germline, CDR1 is MNHEY and CDR2 SMNVEV (reference sequence). This table comes from immunoSEQ multiplex PCR, and its TCRdb copy is limited to in-frame clones, with some not included. The sample consists of approximately 41,000 clones, 60% to 70% of them appearing once. As for time point: cycle 4 day 1 (C4D1), after 6 weeks of nivolumab. Every single patient, without exception, relapsed after autologous stem cell transplantation, and brentuximab vedotin exposure varied. Complete response, partial response or progressive disease constituted the best responses recorded.

The chain recombines TRBV27 with TRBJ2-7; D remains unclear. Material: peripheral blood mononuclear cells (PBMCs), obtained before the fourth cycle of nivolumab. The TCR comes from a human donor with classical Hodgkin lymphoma. The CDR3 DNA follows: TGTGCCAGCAGGCCCCCCGGGTACCTTGGGCAGTACTTC. Protein product: CASRPPGYLGQYF.